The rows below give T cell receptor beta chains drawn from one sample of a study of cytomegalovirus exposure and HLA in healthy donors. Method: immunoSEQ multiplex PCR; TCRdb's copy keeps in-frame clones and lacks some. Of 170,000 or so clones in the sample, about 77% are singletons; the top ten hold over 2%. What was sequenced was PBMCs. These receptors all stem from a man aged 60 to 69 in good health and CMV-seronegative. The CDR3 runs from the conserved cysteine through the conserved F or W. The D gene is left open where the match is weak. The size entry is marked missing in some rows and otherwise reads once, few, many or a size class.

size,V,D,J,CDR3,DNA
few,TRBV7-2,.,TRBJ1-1,CASEQGSHTEAFF,TGTGCCAGCGAACAGGGAAGTCATACTGAAGCTTTCTTT
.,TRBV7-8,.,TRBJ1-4,CASSPNRVLGEKLFF,TGTGCCAGCAGCCCGAACAGGGTATTAGGTGAAAAACTGTTTTTT
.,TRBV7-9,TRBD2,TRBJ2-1,CSSSQYSGRAHNEQFF,TGTTCCAGCAGCCAGTATAGCGGGAGGGCCCACAATGAGCAGTTCTTC
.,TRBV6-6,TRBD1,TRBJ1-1,CASSPGDRNTEAFF,TGTGCCAGCAGCCCGGGGGACAGGAACACTGAAGCTTTCTTT
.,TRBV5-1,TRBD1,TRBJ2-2,CASSSGQVPGELFF,TGCGCCAGCAGCTCCGGACAGGTCCCCGGGGAGCTGTTTTTT
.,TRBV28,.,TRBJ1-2,CASSPGLGYYGYTF,TGTGCCAGCAGCCCAGGGCTCGGGTACTATGGCTACACCTTC
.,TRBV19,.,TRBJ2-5,CASSLGGGETQYF,TGTGCCAGTAGTCTTGGCGGGGGCGAGACCCAGTACTTC
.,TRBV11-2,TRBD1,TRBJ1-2,CASSLDAGTGYGYTF,TGTGCCAGCAGCTTAGATGCGGGGACAGGCTATGGCTACACCTTC
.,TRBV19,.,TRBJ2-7,CASSISIGASQSYEQYF,TGTGCCAGTAGTATATCGATTGGGGCCTCCCAATCCTACGAGCAGTACTTC
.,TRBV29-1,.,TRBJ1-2,CSVEDRAGKDANYGYTF,TGCAGCGTTGAAGATCGTGCAGGGAAGGACGCTAACTATGGCTACACCTTC
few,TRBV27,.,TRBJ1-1,CASRWAGNTEAFF,TGTGCCAGCAGATGGGCGGGCAACACTGAAGCTTTCTTT
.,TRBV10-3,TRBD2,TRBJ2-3,CAIRIAGHTDTQYF,TGTGCCATCAGGATAGCGGGGCACACAGATACGCAGTATTTT
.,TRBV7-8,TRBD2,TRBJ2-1,CASSSLAGGNEQFF,TGTGCCAGCAGCTCGCTAGCGGGAGGAAATGAGCAGTTCTTC
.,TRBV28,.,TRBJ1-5,CASSLWGGISNQPQHF,TGTGCCAGCAGTTTATGGGGAGGGATAAGCAATCAGCCCCAGCATTTT
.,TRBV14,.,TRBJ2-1,CASSQDWTFSEQFF,TGTGCCAGCAGCCAAGACTGGACATTCAGTGAGCAGTTCTTC
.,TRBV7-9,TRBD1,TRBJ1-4,CASSRTQGVDEKLFF,TGTGCCAGCAGCCGAACTCAGGGGGTCGACGAAAAACTGTTTTTT
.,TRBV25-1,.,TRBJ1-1,CASNSLTGDTEAFF,TGTGCCAGCAACAGCCTAACGGGGGACACTGAAGCTTTCTTT
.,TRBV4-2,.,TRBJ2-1,CASSQERVLLSYNEQFF,TGTGCCAGCAGCCAAGAACGGGTGCTCCTCTCCTACAATGAGCAGTTCTTC
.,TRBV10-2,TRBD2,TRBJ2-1,CASSESWASGGYNEQFF,TGCGCCAGCAGTGAGTCGTGGGCTAGCGGGGGCTACAATGAGCAGTTCTTC
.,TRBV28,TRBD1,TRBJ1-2,CATRDRGSVGYTF,TGTGCCACCCGGGACAGGGGGAGTGTCGGCTACACCTTC
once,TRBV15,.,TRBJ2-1,CATSRALSGEQFF,TGTGCCACCAGCAGAGCCTTGTCAGGTGAGCAGTTCTTC
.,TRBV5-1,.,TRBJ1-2,CASSLGVQADGYTF,TGCGCCAGCAGCTTGGGGGTACAGGCAGATGGCTACACCTTC
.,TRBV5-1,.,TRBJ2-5,CASKNDGISQETQYF,TGCGCCAGCAAAAATGACGGGATTTCACAAGAGACCCAGTACTTC
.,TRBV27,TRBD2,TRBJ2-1,CASSFGTSGGSEQFF,TGTGCCAGCAGTTTCGGGACTAGCGGGGGAAGTGAGCAGTTCTTC
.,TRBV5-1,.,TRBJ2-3,CASSFGRGTSTDTQYF,TGCGCCAGCAGCTTCGGCCGGGGAACTAGCACAGATACGCAGTATTTT
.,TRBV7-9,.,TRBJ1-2,CASSFGGDGYTF,TGTGCCAGCAGCTTTGGAGGAGATGGCTACACCTTC
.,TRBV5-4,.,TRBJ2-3,CASNHDRTDTQYF,TGTGCCAGCAATCACGACAGAACAGATACGCAGTATTTT
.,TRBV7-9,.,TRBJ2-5,CASSLESRAETQYF,TGTGCCAGCAGCTTAGAATCCAGGGCAGAGACCCAGTACTTC
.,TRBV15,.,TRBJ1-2,CATSRGGTSYGYTF,TGTGCCACCAGCAGAGGGGGGACAAGCTATGGCTACACCTTC
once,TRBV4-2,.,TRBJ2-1,CASSLRLLNNEQFF,TGTGCCAGCAGCCTTCGCTTACTTAACAATGAGCAGTTCTTC
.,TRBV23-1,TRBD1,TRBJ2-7,CASSPDRDRGAHEQYF,TGCGCCAGCAGTCCTGACCGGGACAGGGGAGCCCACGAGCAGTACTTC
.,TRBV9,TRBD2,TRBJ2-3,CASRSGSGYTDTQYF,TGTGCCAGCAGATCGGGTAGCGGGTACACAGATACGCAGTATTTT